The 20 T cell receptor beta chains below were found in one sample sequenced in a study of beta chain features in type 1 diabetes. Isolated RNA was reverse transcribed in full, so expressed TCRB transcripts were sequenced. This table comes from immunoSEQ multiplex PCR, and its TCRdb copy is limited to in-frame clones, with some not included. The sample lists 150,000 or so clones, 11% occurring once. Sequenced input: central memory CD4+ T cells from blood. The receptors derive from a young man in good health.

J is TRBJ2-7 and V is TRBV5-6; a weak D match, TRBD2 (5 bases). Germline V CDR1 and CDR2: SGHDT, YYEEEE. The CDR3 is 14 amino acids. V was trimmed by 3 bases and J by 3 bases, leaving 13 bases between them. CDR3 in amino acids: CASSSGLKFYEQYF. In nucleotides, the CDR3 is TGTGCCAGCAGCTCAGGACTTAAATTCTACGAGCAGTACTTC.

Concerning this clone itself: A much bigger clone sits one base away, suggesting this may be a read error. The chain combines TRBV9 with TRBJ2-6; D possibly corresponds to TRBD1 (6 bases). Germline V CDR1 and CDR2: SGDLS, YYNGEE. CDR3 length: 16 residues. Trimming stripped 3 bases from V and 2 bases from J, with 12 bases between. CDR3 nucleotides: TGTGCCAGCAGCGGCAGGGGCCCCGCTGGGGCCAACGTCCTGACTTTC. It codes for CASSGRGPAGANVLTF.

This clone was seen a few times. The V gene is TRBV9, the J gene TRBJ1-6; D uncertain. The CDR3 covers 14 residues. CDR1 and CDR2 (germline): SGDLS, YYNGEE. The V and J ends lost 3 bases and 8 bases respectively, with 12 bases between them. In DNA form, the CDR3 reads TGTGCCAGCAGCGAACACAAGTGGGATTCACCCCTCCACTTT. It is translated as CASSEHKWDSPLHF.

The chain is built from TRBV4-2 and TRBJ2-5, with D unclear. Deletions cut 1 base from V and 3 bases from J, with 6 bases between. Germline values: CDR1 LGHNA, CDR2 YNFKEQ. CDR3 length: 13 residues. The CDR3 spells CASSQASEETQYF. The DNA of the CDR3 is TGTGCCAGCAGCCAAGCGTCGGAAGAGACCCAGTACTTC.

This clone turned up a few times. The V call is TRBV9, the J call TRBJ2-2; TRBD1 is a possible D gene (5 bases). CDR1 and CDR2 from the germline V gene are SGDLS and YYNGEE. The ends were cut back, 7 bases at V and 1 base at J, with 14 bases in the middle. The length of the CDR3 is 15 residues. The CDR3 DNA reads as TGTGCCAGCCAGGGCCAGCTAAAGAACACCGGGGAGCTGTTTTTT. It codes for CASQGQLKNTGELFF. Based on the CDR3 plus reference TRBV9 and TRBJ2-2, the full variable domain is DSGVTQTPKHLITATGQRVTLRCSPRSGDLSVYWYQQSLDQGLQFLIQYYNGEERAKGNILERFSAQQFPDLHSELNLSSLELGDSALYFCASQGQLKNTGELFFGEGSRLTVL.

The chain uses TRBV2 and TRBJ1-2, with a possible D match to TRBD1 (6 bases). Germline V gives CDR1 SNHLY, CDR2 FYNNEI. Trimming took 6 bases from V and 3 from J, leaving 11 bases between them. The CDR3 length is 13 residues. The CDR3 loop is CASRGGTYYGYTF. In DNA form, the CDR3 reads TGTGCCAGCAGGGGTGGGACATACTATGGCTACACCTTC.

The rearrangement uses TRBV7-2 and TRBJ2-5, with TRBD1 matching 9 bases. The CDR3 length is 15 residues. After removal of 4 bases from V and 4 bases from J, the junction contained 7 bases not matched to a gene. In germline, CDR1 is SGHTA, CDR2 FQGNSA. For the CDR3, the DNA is TGTGCCAGCAGCTCGACGGGACAGGGAACAGAGACCCAGTACTTC. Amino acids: CASSSTGQGTETQYF.

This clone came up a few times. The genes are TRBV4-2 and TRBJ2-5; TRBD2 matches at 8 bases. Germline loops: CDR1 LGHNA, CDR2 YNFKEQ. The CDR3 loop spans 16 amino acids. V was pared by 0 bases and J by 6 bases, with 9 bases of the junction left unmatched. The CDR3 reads CASSQDRSGRAKTQYF. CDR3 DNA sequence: TGTGCCAGCAGCCAAGATCGGTCCGGGAGGGCCAAGACCCAGTACTTC.

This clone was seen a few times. The chain's CDR3 is CASSQDRVYGYTF. The CDR3, as DNA: TGCGCCAGCAGCCAAGACAGGGTGTATGGCTACACCTTC. V is TRBV4-3 and J is TRBJ1-2; D perhaps matches TRBD1 (5 bases). Germline V CDR1 and CDR2: LGHNA, YSLEER. The germline V and J ends were trimmed by 0 bases and 5 bases, with 7 bases remaining between them. This CDR3 has 13 amino acids.

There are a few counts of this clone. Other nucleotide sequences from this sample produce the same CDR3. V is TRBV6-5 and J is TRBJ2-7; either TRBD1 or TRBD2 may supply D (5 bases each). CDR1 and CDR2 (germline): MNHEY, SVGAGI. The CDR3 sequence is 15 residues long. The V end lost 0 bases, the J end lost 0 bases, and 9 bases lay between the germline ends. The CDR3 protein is CASSYSAGSSYEQYF. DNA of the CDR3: TGTGCCAGCAGTTACTCGGCAGGGAGCTCCTACGAGCAGTACTTC.

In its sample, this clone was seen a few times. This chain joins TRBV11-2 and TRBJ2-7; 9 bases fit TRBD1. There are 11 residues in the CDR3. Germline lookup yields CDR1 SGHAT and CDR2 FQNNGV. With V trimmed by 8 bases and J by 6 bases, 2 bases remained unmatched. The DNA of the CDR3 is TGTGCCAGCGGACAGGGGCCCGAGCAGTACTTC. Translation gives CASGQGPEQYF. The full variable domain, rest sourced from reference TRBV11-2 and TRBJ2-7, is EAGVAQSPRYKIIEKRQSVAFWCNPISGHATLYWYQQILGQGPKLLIQFQNNGVVDDSQLPKDRFSAERLKGVDSTLKIQPAKLEDSAVYLCASGQGPEQYFGPGTRLTVT.

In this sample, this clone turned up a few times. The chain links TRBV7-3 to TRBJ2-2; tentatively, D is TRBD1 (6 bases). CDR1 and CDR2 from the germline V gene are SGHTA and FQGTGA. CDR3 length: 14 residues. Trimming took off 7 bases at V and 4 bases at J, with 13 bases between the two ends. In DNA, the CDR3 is TGTGCCAGCAAGAGGACAGCGTTCACCGGGGAGCTGTTTTTT. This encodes CASKRTAFTGELFF.

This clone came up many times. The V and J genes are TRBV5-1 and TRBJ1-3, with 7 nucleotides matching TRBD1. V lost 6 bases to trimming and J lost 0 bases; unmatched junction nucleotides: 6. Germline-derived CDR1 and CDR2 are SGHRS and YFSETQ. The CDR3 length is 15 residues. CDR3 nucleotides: TGCGCCAGCACCAACGACAGGGACTCTGGAAACACCATATATTTT. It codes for CASTNDRDSGNTIYF.

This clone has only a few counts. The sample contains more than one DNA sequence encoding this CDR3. In nucleotides, the CDR3 is TGCAGCGTGGAACAGGCACCCGACTCTGGGGCCAACGTCCTGACTTTC. It codes for CSVEQAPDSGANVLTF. This sequence joins TRBV29-1 and TRBJ2-6, with a possible D match to TRBD1 (5 bases). This CDR3 is 16 amino acids long. Germline CDR1 is SQVTM and CDR2 is ANQGSEA. The V and J ends lost 6 bases and 0 bases respectively, with 15 bases between them.

The CDR3 protein is CASSGQGALDEQYF. The CDR3 DNA reads TGTGCCAGCAGCGGGCAGGGGGCCCTTGACGAGCAGTACTTC. V is TRBV7-9 and J is TRBJ2-7; 8 bases are shared with TRBD1. The J segment lost 5 bases and the V segment lost 5 bases, leaving 8 bases of the junction unmatched. The CDR3 runs 14 residues. Germline V gene sequence: CDR1 SEHNR, CDR2 FQNEAQ (reference sequence). Filled out from reference TRBV7-9 and TRBJ2-7, the complete variable domain reads DTGVSQNPRHKITKRGQNVTFRCDPISEHNRLYWYRQTLGQGPEFLTYFQNEAQLEKSRLLSDRFSAERPKGSFSTLEIQRTEQGDSAMYLCASSGQGALDEQYFGPGTRLTVT.

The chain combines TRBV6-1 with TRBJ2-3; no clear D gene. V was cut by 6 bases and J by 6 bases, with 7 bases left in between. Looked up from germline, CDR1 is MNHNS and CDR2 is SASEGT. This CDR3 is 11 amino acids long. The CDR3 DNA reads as TGTGCCAGCAGGGGCCCGGATACGCAGTATTTT. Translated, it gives CASRGPDTQYF.

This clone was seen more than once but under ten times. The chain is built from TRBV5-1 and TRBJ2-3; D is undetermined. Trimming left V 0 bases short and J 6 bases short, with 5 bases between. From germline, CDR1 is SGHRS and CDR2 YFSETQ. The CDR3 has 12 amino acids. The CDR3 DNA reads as TGCGCCAGCAGCTTGGGGAGCGATACGCAGTATTTT. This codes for CASSLGSDTQYF.

Here the CDR3 DNA reads TGCGCCAGCAGCCAAGAAGTGATGTGGGATGAGCAGTTCTTC. Translation gives CASSQEVMWDEQFF. This rearrangement joins TRBV4-3 to TRBJ2-1; D remains ambiguous. Germline CDR1 is LGHNA and CDR2 is YSLEER. The CDR3 is made up of 14 amino acids. Deletions cut 0 bases from V and 8 bases from J, with 11 bases between.

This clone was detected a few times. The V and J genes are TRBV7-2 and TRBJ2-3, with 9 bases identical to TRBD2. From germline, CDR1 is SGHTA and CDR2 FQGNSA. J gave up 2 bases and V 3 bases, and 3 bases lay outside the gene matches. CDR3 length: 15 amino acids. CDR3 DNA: TGTGCCAGCAGCTTGCTAGCGGGGTTCACAGATACGCAGTATTTT. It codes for CASSLLAGFTDTQYF.

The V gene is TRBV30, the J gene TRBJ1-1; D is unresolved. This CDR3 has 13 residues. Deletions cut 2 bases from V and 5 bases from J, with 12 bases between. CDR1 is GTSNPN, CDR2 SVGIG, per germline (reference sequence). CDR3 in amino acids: CAWSTAVGTEAFF. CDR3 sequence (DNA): TGTGCCTGGAGTACCGCGGTAGGGACTGAAGCTTTCTTT.